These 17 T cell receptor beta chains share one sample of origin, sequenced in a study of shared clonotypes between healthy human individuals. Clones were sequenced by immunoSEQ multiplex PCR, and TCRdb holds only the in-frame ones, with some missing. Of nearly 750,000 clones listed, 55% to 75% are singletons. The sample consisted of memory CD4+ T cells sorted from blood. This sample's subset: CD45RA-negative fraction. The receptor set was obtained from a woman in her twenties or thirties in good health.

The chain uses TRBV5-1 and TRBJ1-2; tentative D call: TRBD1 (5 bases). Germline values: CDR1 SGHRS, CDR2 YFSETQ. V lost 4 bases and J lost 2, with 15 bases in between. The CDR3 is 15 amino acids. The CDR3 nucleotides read TGCGCCAGCAGCCTAGGATCTTGGGGGAACTATGGCTACACCTTC. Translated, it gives CASSLGSWGNYGYTF.

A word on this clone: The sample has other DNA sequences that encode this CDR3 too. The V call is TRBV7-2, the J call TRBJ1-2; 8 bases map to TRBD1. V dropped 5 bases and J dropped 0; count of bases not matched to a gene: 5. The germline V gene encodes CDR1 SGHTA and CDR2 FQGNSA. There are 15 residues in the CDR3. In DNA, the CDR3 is TGTGCCAGCAGCCTAGGGACAGGCGCTAACTATGGCTACACCTTC. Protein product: CASSLGTGANYGYTF. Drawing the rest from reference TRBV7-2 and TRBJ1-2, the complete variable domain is GAGVSQSPSNKVTEKGKDVELRCDPISGHTALYWYRQSLGQGLEFLIYFQGNSAPDKSGLPSDRFSAERTGGSVSTLTIQRTQQEDSAVYLCASSLGTGANYGYTFGSGTRLTVV.

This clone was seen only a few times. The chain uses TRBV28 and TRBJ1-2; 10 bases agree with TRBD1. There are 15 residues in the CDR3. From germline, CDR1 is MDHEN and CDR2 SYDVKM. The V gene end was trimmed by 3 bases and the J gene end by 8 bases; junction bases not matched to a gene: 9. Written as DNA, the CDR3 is TGTGCCAGCAGTTTTCAGAATGACAGGGGGCAGGGCTACACCTTC. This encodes CASSFQNDRGQGYTF.

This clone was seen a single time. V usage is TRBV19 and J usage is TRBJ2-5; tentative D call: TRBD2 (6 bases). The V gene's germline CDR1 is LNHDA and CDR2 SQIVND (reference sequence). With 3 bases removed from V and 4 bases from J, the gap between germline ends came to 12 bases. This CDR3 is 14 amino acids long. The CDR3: CASSMEGRGETQYF. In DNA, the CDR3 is TGTGCCAGTAGTATGGAGGGCAGAGGAGAGACCCAGTACTTC.

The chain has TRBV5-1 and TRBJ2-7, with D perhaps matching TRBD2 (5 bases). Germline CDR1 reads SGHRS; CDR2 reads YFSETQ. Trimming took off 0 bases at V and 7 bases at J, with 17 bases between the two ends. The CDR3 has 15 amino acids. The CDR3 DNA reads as TGCGCCAGCAGCTTGGGTACGGGATCCGTGCCTGAGCAGTACTTC. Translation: CASSLGTGSVPEQYF. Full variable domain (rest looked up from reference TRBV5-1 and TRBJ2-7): KAGVTQTPRYLIKTRGQQVTLSCSPISGHRSVSWYQQTPGQGLQFLFEYFSETQRNKGNFPGRFSGRQFSNSRSEMNVSTLELGDSALYLCASSLGTGSVPEQYFGPGTRLTVT.

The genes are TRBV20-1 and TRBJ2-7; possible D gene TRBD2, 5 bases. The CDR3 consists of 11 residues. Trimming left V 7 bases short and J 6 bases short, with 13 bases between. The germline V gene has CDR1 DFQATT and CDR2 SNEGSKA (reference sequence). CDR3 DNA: TGCAGTGGACGGGATCCTCGCGAGCAGTACTTC. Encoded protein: CSGRDPREQYF.

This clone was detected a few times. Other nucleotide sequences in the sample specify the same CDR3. This CDR3 reads CASSLVGGKETQYF. The CDR3 DNA sequence: TGTGCCAGCAGCTTAGTAGGGGGGAAAGAGACCCAGTACTTC. The chain couples TRBV11-2 to TRBJ2-5, with D tentatively TRBD1 or TRBD2 (6 bases each). V lost 1 base and J lost 3, with 9 bases in between. The CDR3 runs 14 residues. Germline V gene lookup returns CDR1 SGHAT and CDR2 FQNNGV.

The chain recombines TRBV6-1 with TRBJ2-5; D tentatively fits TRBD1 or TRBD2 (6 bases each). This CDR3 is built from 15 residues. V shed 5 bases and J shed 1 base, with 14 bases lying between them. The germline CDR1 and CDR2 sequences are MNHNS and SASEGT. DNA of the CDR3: TGTGCCAGCAGTTCGTGGGGGGCAGGCCAAGAGACCCAGTACTTC. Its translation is CASSSWGAGQETQYF.

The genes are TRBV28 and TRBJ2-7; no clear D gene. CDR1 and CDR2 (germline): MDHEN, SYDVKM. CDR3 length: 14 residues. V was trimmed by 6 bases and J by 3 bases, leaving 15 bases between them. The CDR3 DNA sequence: TGTGCCAGCAGGCCACCCTGGGCGGTCTACGAGCAGTACTTC. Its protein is CASRPPWAVYEQYF. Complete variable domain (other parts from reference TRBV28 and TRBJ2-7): DVKVTQSSRYLVKRTGEKVFLECVQDMDHENMFWYRQDPGLGLRLIYFSYDVKMKEKGDIPEGYSVSREKKERFSLILESASTNQTSMYLCASRPPWAVYEQYFGPGTRLTVT.

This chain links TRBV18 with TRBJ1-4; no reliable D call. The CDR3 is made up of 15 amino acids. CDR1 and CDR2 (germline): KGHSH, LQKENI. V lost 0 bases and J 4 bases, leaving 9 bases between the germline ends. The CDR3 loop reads CASSPPIGNNEKLFF. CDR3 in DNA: TGTGCCAGCTCACCACCTATAGGGAATAATGAAAAACTGTTTTTT.

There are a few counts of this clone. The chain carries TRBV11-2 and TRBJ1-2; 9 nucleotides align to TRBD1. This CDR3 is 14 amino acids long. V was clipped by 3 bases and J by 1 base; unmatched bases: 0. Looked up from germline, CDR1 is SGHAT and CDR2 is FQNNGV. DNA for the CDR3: TGTGCCAGCAGCTTGGACAGGGGTAACTATGGCTACACCTTC. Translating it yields CASSLDRGNYGYTF.

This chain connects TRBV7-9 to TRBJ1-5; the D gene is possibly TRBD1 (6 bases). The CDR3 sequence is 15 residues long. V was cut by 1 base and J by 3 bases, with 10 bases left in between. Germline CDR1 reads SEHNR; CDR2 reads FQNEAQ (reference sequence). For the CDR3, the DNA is TGTGCCAGCAGCTTAGGAGGGGGTAACAATCAGCCCCAGCATTTT. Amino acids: CASSLGGGNNQPQHF. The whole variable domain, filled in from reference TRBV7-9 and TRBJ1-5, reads DTGVSQNPRHKITKRGQNVTFRCDPISEHNRLYWYRQTLGQGPEFLTYFQNEAQLEKSRLLSDRFSAERPKGSFSTLEIQRTEQGDSAMYLCASSLGGGNNQPQHFGDGTRLSIL.

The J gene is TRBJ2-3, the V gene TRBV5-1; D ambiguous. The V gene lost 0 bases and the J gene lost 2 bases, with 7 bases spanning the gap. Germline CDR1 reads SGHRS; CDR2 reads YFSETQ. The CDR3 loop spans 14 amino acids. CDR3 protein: CASSLGGYTDTQYF. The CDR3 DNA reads TGCGCCAGCAGCTTGGGGGGTTACACAGATACGCAGTATTTT.

CDR3 in DNA: TGTGCCAGCAAGGGACCCATAGGAGAAAAACTGTTTTTT. This encodes CASKGPIGEKLFF. The rearrangement uses TRBV2 and TRBJ1-4; tentatively, D is TRBD1 (5 bases). V was pared by 7 bases and J by 8 bases, with 14 bases between. The CDR3 runs 13 residues. CDR1 and CDR2 from the germline V gene are SNHLY and FYNNEI. The whole variable domain, filled in from reference TRBV2 and TRBJ1-4, reads EPEVTQTPSHQVTQMGQEVILRCVPISNHLYFYWYRQILGQKVEFLVSFYNNEISEKSEIFDDQFSVERPDGSNFTLKIRSTKLEDSAMYFCASKGPIGEKLFFGSGTQLSVL.

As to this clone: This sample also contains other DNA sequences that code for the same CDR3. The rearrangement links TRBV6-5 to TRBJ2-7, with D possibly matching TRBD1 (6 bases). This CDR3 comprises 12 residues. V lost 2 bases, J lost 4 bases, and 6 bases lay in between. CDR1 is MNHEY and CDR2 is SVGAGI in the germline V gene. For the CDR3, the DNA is TGTGCCAGCAGTTACGACAGGTACGAGCAGTACTTC. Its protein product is CASSYDRYEQYF.

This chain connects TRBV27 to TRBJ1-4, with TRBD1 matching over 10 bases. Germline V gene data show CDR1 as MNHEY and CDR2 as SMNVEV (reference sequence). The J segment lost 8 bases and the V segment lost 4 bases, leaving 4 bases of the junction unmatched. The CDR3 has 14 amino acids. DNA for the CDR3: TGTGCCAGCAGTTCGACAGGGGGCAGGGAAAAACTGTTTTTT. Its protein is CASSSTGGREKLFF.

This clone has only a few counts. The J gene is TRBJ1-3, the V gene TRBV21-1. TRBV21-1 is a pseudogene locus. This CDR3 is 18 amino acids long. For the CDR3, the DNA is TGTGCCAGCCCGATTGGACTCCATCCCACTCTCTCTGGAAACACCATATATTTT. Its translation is CASPIGLHPTLSGNTIYF.